The T cell receptor beta chain under discussion was sequenced for a study of shared clonotypes between healthy human individuals. Study-wide context: Per donor, three plates held CD4 naive cells, three held CD4 memory, two held CD8 naive and one held CD8 memory.

The CDR3 has 11 residues. Germline V gene data show CDR1 as KGHSY and CDR2 as FQNENV. Trimming took 2 bases from V and 5 from J, leaving 3 bases between them. Study-wide results and limits: Researchers found naive subsets generally carried larger estimated richness than memory subsets. The generation probabilities recorded for non-shared clonotypes fell below those of clonotypes shared by all four donors.

CD8 cells regarded as naive lacked CD45RO, were positively chosen for CCR7, and omitted terminally differentiated effector memory CD45RA+ cells. Sequencing used immunoSEQ multiplex PCR; TCRdb keeps in-frame clones, though not all of them. The data show about 2.1 million clones, approximately 92% seen once. Worth noting for this clone: Its antigen is still unknown.

Sequenced sample: naive CD8+ T cells from PBMCs. The TCR comes from a man younger than 30 in good health. Some clones in this sample may be carry-over from other donors' samples. The J gene is TRBJ1-2, the V gene TRBV16; no clear D. In DNA form, the CDR3 reads TGTGCCAGCAGCCAACAGTATGGCTACACCTTC. This sequence encodes CASSQQYGYTF.